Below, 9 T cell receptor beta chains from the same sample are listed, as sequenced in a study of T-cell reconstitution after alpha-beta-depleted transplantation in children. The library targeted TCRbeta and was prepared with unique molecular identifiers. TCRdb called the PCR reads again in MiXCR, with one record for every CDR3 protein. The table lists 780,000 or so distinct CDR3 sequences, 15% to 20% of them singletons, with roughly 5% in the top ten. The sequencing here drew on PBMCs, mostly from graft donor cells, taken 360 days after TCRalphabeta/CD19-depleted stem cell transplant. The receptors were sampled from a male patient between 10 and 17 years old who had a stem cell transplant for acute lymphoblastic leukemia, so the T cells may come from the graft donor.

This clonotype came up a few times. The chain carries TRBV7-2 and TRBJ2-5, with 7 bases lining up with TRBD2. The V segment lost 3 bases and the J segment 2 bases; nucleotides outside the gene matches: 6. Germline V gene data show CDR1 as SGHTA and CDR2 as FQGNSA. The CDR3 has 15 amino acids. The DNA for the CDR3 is TGTGCCAGCAGCTTTCTAGCGGAATTACAAGAGACCCAGTACTTC. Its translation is CASSFLAELQETQYF.

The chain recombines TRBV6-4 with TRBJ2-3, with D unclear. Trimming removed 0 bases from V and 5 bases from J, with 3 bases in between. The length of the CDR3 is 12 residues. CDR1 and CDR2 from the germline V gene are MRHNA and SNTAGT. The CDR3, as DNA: TGTGCCAGCAGTGACTCGGGAGATACGCAGTATTTT. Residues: CASSDSGDTQYF.

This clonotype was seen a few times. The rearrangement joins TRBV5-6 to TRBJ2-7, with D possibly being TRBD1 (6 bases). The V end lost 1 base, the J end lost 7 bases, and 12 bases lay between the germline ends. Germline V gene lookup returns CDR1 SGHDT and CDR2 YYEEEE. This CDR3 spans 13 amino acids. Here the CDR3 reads CASSLPDQGEQYF. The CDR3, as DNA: TGTGCCAGCAGCTTGCCGGACCAGGGGGAGCAGTACTTC.

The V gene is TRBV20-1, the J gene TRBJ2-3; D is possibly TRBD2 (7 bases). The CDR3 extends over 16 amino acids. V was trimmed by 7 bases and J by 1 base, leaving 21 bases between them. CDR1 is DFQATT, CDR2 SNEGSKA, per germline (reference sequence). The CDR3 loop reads CSGPRRGARGTDTQYF. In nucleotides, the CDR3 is TGCAGTGGTCCTCGCCGGGGGGCACGAGGCACAGATACGCAGTATTTT.

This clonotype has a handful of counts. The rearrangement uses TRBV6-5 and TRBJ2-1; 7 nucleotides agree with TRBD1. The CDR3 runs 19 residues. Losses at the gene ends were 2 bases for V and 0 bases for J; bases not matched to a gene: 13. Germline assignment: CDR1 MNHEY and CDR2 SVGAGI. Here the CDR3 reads CASSYIDRAGGPSYNEQFF. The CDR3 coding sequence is TGTGCCAGCAGTTACATTGACAGGGCGGGCGGACCCTCCTACAATGAGCAGTTCTTC.

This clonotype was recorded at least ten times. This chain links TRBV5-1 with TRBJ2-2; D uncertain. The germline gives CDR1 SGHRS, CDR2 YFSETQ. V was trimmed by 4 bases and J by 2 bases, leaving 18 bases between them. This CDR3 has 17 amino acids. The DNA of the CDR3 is TGCGCCAGCAGCCAGCCCTCTTTCGGATCCAACACCGGGGAGCTGTTTTTT. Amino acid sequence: CASSQPSFGSNTGELFF.

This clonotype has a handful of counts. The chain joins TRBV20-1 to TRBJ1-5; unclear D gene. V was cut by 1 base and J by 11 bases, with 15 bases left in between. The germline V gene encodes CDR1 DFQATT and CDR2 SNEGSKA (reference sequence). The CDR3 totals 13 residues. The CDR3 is CSARGGGAGSQHF. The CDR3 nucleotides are TGCAGTGCTAGAGGAGGTGGTGCCGGGTCCCAGCATTTT.

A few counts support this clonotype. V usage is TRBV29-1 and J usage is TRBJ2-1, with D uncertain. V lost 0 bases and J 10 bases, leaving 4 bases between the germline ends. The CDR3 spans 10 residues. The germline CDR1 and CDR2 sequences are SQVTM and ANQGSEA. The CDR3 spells CSVEDLEQFF. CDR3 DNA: TGCAGCGTTGAAGATTTAGAGCAGTTCTTC.

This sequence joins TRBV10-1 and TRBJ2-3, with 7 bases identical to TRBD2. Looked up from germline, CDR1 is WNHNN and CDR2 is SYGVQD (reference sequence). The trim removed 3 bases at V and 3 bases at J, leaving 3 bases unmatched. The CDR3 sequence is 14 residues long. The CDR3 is CASSDGRETDTQYF. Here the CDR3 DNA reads TGCGCCAGCAGTGATGGGCGGGAGACAGATACGCAGTATTTT.